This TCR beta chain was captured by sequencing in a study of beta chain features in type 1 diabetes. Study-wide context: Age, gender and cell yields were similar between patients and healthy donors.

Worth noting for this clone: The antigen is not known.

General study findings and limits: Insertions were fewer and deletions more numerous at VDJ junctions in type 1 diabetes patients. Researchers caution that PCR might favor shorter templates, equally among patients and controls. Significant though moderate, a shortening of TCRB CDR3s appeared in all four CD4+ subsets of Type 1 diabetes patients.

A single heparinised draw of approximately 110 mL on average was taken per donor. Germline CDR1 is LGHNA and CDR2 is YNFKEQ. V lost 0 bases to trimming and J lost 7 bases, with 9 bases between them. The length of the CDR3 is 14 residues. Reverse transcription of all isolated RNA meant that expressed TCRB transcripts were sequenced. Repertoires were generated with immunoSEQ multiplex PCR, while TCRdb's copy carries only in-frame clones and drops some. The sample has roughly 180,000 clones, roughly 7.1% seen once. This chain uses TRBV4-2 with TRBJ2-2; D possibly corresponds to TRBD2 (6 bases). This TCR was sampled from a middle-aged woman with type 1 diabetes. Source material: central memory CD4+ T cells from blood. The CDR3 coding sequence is TGTGCCAGCAGCCAAGAGGGCGGGGTCGGGGAGCTGTTTTTT. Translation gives CASSQEGGVGELFF.